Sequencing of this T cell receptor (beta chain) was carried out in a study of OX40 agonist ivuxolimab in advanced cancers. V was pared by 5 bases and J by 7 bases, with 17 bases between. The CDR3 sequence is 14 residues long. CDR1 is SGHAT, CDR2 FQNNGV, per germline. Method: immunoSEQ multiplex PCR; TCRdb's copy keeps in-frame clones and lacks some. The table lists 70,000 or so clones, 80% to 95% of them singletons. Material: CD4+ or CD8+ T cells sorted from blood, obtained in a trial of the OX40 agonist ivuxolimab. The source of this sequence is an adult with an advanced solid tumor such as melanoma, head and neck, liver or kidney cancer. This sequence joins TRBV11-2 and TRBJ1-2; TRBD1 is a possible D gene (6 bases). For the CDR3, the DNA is TGTGCCAGCAGCCCAGGGGACTACCACCCTGGCTACACCTTC. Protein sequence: CASSPGDYHPGYTF.